A single sample gave rise to the 12 T cell receptor beta chains below, sequenced in a study of blood T cells in healthy people across ages. A second PCR, run for about 6 to 12 cycles, used a sample-barcoded 5' primer plus a J-beta primer mix. Via MiXCR, TCRdb re-called the 5' RACE reads, giving one row per CDR3 protein. The sample consists of 750,000 to 950,000 distinct CDR3 sequences, roughly 50% of them appearing once. The specimen was blood. The receptors shown here come from an elderly man in good health.

The V gene is TRBV20-1, the J gene TRBJ1-5; D gene ambiguous. V lost 4 bases and J 4 bases, leaving 14 bases between the germline ends. Germline CDR1 DFQATT, CDR2 SNEGSKA (reference sequence). The CDR3 extends over 14 amino acids. The CDR3 sequence is CSATAALPNQPQHF. The DNA for the CDR3 is TGCAGTGCTACCGCCGCCTTACCGAATCAGCCCCAGCATTTT.

Many counts were recorded for this clonotype. The genes are TRBV12-3 or TRBV12-4 and TRBJ2-7; D is ambiguous. The CDR3 has 11 residues. Trimming pared 6 bases from V and 2 bases from J, leaving 5 bases between. The CDR3 DNA sequence: TGTGCCAGCAGCAATACCTACGAGCAGTACTTC. It encodes CASSNTYEQYF.

The chain combines TRBV27 with TRBJ2-5; D may correspond to TRBD1 or TRBD2 (5 bases each). CDR1 and CDR2 (germline): MNHEY, SMNVEV (reference sequence). CDR3 length equals 13 residues. V lost 7 bases, J lost 11 bases, and 20 bases lay in between. CDR3 nucleotide sequence: TGTGCCAGCACCGAGGGGCCGGCGAATGAGCAGTACTTC. Its translation is CASTEGPANEQYF.

The chain uses TRBV28 and TRBJ1-6; D unresolved. Trimming shortened V by 6 bases and J by 14 bases, and 14 bases separated the two germline ends. CDR3 length: 12 residues. Germline CDR1 reads MDHEN; CDR2 reads SYDVKM. The CDR3 reads CASRRTASTLHF. CDR3 nucleotides: TGTGCCAGCAGGCGGACCGCATCGACCCTCCACTTT.

The J gene is TRBJ1-2, the V gene TRBV6-1; D is uncertain. The CDR3 has 13 residues. V was trimmed by 3 bases and J by 4 bases, leaving 9 bases between them. Germline lookup yields CDR1 MNHNS and CDR2 SASEGT. The CDR3 protein is CASSEPGVYGYTF. The CDR3 DNA is TGTGCCAGCAGTGAGCCGGGCGTCTATGGCTACACCTTC.

This clonotype was detected a few times. The J gene is TRBJ2-3, the V gene TRBV24-1; D not certain. The V gene's germline CDR1 is KGHDR and CDR2 SFDVKD. The CDR3 covers 11 residues. Trimming shortened V by 3 bases and J by 14 bases, and 11 bases separated the two germline ends. This chain's CDR3 is CATSDRRYAYF. The CDR3 DNA sequence: TGTGCCACCAGTGATCGCAGATACGCGTATTTT.

The rearrangement uses TRBV24-1 and TRBJ2-5; either TRBD1 or TRBD2 may supply D (5 bases each). The CDR3 loop spans 16 amino acids. Germline CDR1 is KGHDR and CDR2 is SFDVKD. The ends were cut back, 4 bases at V and 2 bases at J, with 16 bases in the middle. This CDR3 reads CATSDPGPGQQETQYF. The CDR3 nucleotides read TGTGCCACCAGTGACCCGGGACCGGGCCAGCAAGAGACCCAGTACTTC.

The V gene is TRBV20-1, the J gene TRBJ1-2; possibly TRBD1 for D (6 bases). The V end lost 4 bases, the J end lost 2 bases, and 11 bases lay between the germline ends. Per germline, CDR1 DFQATT and CDR2 SNEGSKA (reference sequence). CDR3 size: 13 residues. In DNA, the CDR3 is TGCAGTGCTATAACAGGGACCAACTATGGCTACACCTTC. This encodes CSAITGTNYGYTF.

This clonotype was detected only a few times. The chain combines TRBV15 with TRBJ2-1; D is perhaps TRBD1 (6 bases). The CDR3 is 14 amino acids. The germline gives CDR1 LNHNV, CDR2 YYDKDF (reference sequence). Deletions cut 3 bases from V and 6 bases from J, with 12 bases between. The CDR3 is CATSRAGVVNEQFF. The CDR3 nucleotides read TGTGCCACCAGCAGGGCAGGGGTAGTCAATGAGCAGTTCTTC.

The chain couples TRBV5-5 to TRBJ2-3; no reliable D call. The CDR3 loop spans 15 amino acids. CDR1 is SGHKS, CDR2 YYEKEE, per germline (reference sequence). V was cut by 0 bases and J by 14 bases, with 22 bases left in between. CDR3 in DNA: TGTGCCAGCAGCTTGGATAGGTCTAGGCACAGATACGCGTATTTT. This translates into CASSLDRSRHRYAYF.

This clonotype occurred a few times. The chain uses TRBV11-1 and TRBJ1-1; D uncertain. The germline V gene has CDR1 SGHAT and CDR2 FQDESV (reference sequence). This CDR3 region has 13 residues. Trimming pared 4 bases from V and 8 bases from J, leaving 14 bases between. The CDR3 DNA reads TGTGCCAGCAGCTCCGGACCCGCCCTAGAAGCTTTCTTT. It codes for CASSSGPALEAFF.

This clonotype was picked up a small number of times. V and J are TRBV25-1 and TRBJ2-5, with a possible D match to TRBD2 (6 bases). The end of the DNA is better explained by TRBJ2-7, so the J call may be wrong. Germline CDR1 reads MGHDK; CDR2 reads SYGVNS. The length of the CDR3 is 14 residues. The CDR3 reads CASSVSRRGTEQYF. The CDR3 DNA is TGTGCCAGCAGTGTTTCCAGGAGGGGAACCGAGCAGTACTTC.